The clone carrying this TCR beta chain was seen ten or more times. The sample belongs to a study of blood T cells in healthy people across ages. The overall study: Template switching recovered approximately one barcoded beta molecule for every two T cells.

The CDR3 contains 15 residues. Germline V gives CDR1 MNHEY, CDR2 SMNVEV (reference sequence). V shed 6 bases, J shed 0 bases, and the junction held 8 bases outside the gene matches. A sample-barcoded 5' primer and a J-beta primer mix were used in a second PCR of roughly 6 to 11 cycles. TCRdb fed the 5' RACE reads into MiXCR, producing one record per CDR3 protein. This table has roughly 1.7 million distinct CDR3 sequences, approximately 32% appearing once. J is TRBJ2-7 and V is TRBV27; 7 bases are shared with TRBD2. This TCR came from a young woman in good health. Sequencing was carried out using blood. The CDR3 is CASSYSGTSSYEQYF. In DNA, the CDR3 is TGTGCCAGCAGCTACAGCGGGACCTCCTCCTACGAGCAGTACTTC.